This T cell receptor beta chain was captured by sequencing in a study of cytomegalovirus exposure and HLA in healthy donors. In the case of this clone: Its antigen is unknown.

Here immunoSEQ multiplex PCR was the method, and the copy in TCRdb shows in-frame clones only, minus some. Of 280,000 or so clones listed, roughly 90% are singletons. After removal of 5 bases from V and 3 bases from J, the junction contained 8 bases not matched to a gene. CDR3 length: 15 amino acids. Per the germline V gene, CDR1 is MDHEN and CDR2 is SYDVKM. Donors came from a validation cohort of 90 to 150 subjects, distinct from the first 666-subject cohort. Findings and caveats of the study: Using the classifier, cytomegalovirus status was reportedly diagnosed with high specificity and sensitivity.

The V and J genes are TRBV28 and TRBJ2-7, with TRBD2 matching over 9 bases. The source material was PBMCs. This receptor was identified in a woman aged 18-29 years in good health and CMV-seronegative. In DNA, the CDR3 is TGTGCCAGCAGTAGGGTAGCGGGAGATAACTACGAGCAGTACTTC. This sequence encodes CASSRVAGDNYEQYF.